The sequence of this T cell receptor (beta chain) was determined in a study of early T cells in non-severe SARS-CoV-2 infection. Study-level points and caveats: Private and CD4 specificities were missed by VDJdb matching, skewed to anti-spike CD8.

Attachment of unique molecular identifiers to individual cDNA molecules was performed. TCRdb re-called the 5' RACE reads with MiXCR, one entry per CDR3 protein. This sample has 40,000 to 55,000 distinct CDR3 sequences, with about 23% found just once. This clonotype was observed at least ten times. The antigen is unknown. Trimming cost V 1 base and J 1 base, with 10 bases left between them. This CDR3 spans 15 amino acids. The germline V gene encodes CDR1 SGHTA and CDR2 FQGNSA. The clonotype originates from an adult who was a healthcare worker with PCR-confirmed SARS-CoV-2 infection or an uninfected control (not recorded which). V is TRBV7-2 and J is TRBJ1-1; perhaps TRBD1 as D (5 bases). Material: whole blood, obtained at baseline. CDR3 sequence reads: CASSLGDRQNTEAFF. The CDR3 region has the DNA TGTGCCAGCAGCTTAGGTGACAGACAGAACACTGAAGCTTTCTTT. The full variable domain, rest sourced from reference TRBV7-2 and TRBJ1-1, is GAGVSQSPSNKVTEKGKDVELRCDPISGHTALYWYRQSLGQGLEFLIYFQGNSAPDKSGLPSDRFSAERTGGSVSTLTIQRTQQEDSAVYLCASSLGDRQNTEAFFGQGTRLTVV.